What follows are 14 T cell receptor beta chains derived from one specimen sequenced in a study of blood T cell repertoires in COVID-19. TCRdb's copy holds only in-frame clones and misses some; the assay was immunoSEQ multiplex PCR. The sample has 250,000 to 300,000 clones; about 85% are singletons. Sequencing was performed on PBMCs or T cells enriched from blood (not recorded which). The receptors stem from a woman between 50 and 59 years old who had been exposed to COVID-19.

This clone was counted a few times. The chain links TRBV28 to TRBJ1-3; D is unclear. Looked up from germline, CDR1 is MDHEN and CDR2 is SYDVKM. This CDR3 is 13 amino acids long. The CDR3 nucleotides are TGTGGGGCAGGATCATTCTCTGGAAACACCATATATTTT. Residues: CGAGSFSGNTIYF.

The V call is TRBV11-2, the J call TRBJ1-1, with TRBD1 as a possible D gene (5 bases). V shed 2 bases and J shed 3 bases, with 7 bases lying between them. CDR1 and CDR2 (germline): SGHAT, FQNNGV. This CDR3 contains 13 residues. CDR3 residues: CASSLIGDTEAFF. CDR3 nucleotide sequence: TGTGCCAGCAGCTTAATAGGGGACACTGAAGCTTTCTTT.

The CDR3 region is CASSYSQGMATQYF. The CDR3, as DNA: TGTGCCAGCAGTTACTCGCAGGGGATGGCGACCCAGTACTTC. The chain carries TRBV6-5 and TRBJ2-5, with a tentative D call TRBD1 (6 bases). The V end was cut by 0 bases, the J end by 7 bases, with 12 bases between. This CDR3 spans 14 amino acids. Germline CDR1 MNHEY, CDR2 SVGAGI.

This clone was found many times. The chain combines TRBV7-3 with TRBJ2-1; D is possibly TRBD2 (7 bases). The CDR3 has 16 residues. V was pared by 4 bases and J by 7 bases, with 20 bases between. The V gene's germline CDR1 is SGHTA and CDR2 FQGTGA. The DNA of the CDR3 is TGTGCCAGCAGCTCTGGGGGGGCCCCTCGCGGAAATGAGCAGTTCTTC. This sequence encodes CASSSGGAPRGNEQFF.

The chain uses TRBV6-5 and TRBJ2-3, with 8 bases identical to TRBD2. The junction had 6 bases not matched to a gene; V was cut back by 5 bases and J by 2 bases. Germline CDR1 MNHEY, CDR2 SVGAGI. CDR3 size: 15 residues. In DNA, the CDR3 is TGTGCCAGCAGTAGCGGGGGATTCTCCACAGATACGCAGTATTTT. The encoded protein is CASSSGGFSTDTQYF.

This chain connects TRBV30 to TRBJ1-3; D ambiguous. The germline gives CDR1 GTSNPN, CDR2 SVGIG (reference sequence). Trimming cost V 7 bases and J 7 bases, with 17 bases left between them. The CDR3 runs to 13 residues. CDR3 coding DNA: TGTGCCTACGCGGCGGAAAGAGGGAACACCATATATTTT. This translates into CAYAAERGNTIYF.

The J gene is TRBJ1-3, the V gene TRBV15; D is unresolved. V lost 4 bases, J lost 2 bases, and 9 bases lay in between. There are 14 residues in the CDR3. Germline V gives CDR1 LNHNV, CDR2 YYDKDF (reference sequence). Written as DNA, the CDR3 is TGTGCCACCAGCATCAGTACCACTGGAAACACCATATATTTT. Translation gives CATSISTTGNTIYF. The complete variable domain, with remaining parts taken from reference TRBV15 and TRBJ1-3, reads DAMVIQNPRYQVTQFGKPVTLSCSQTLNHNVMYWYQQKSSQAPKLLFHYYDKDFNNEADTPDNFQSRRPNTSFCFLDIRSPGLGDTAMYLCATSISTTGNTIYFGEGSWLTVV.

This clone was detected only once. This chain connects TRBV7-8 to TRBJ1-1; TRBD1 matches at 9 bases. The CDR3 is 18 residues long. Germline lookup yields CDR1 SGHVS and CDR2 FQNEAQ. The V and J ends lost 5 bases and 2 bases, in that order; junction bases with no gene match: 15. The DNA for the CDR3 is TGTGCCAGCAGCGGAGGGACAGGGAGGTTCGGAACTAACACTGAAGCTTTCTTT. Encoded protein: CASSGGTGRFGTNTEAFF.

Points on this clone: One end of the junction fails to match germline, which may point to a read error. The V call is TRBV27, the J call TRBJ1-1; D unclear. The CDR3 runs 14 residues. CDR1 and CDR2 from the germline V gene are MNHEY and SMNVEV (reference sequence). CDR3 protein: CASSFGSGNSEAFF. The CDR3 coding sequence is TGTGCCAGCAGTTTTGGGTCGGGGAACTCTGAAGCTTTCTTT.

The chain joins TRBV7-9 to TRBJ1-2, with D possibly matching TRBD1 (5 bases). Germline V gene sequence: CDR1 SEHNR, CDR2 FQNEAQ (reference sequence). V lost 5 bases and J 4 bases, leaving 17 bases between the germline ends. The CDR3 is 15 residues long. The CDR3 spells CASSQHSREGYGYTF. In DNA, the CDR3 is TGTGCCAGCAGCCAACATTCCAGGGAGGGCTATGGCTACACCTTC.

As concerns this clone: This CDR3 is also generated by other DNA sequences in the sample. The chain has TRBV28 and TRBJ1-3; D gene uncertain. The CDR3 loop spans 13 amino acids. V shed 2 bases and J shed 4 bases, with 6 bases lying between them. Germline CDR1 and CDR2: MDHEN and SYDVKM. The chain's CDR3 is CASSLVRGNTIYF. The CDR3 DNA follows: TGTGCCAGCAGTTTAGTCAGGGGAAACACCATATATTTT.

This chain connects TRBV18 to TRBJ1-6; 8 bases are shared with TRBD1. The V gene end was trimmed by 3 bases and the J gene end by 7 bases; junction bases not matched to a gene: 8. The germline V gene encodes CDR1 KGHSH and CDR2 LQKENI. The CDR3 sequence is 16 residues long. CDR3 in amino acids: CASSPGTGFQNSPLHF. DNA for the CDR3: TGTGCCAGCTCACCCGGGACAGGCTTCCAAAATTCACCCCTCCACTTT.

The chain combines TRBV6-5 with TRBJ2-7; D may be TRBD1 (6 bases). V lost 5 bases, J lost 0 bases, and 14 bases lay in between. CDR3 length: 15 amino acids. Germline assignment: CDR1 MNHEY and CDR2 SVGAGI. In DNA, the CDR3 is TGTGCCAGCAGTCAGTATGGGGGCCCCTCCTACGAGCAGTACTTC. Amino acid sequence: CASSQYGGPSYEQYF.

The chain recombines TRBV7-2 with TRBJ2-1; 7 bases fit TRBD2. V was clipped by 5 bases and J by 7 bases; unmatched bases: 5. The CDR3 runs to 13 residues. CDR1 SGHTA and CDR2 FQGNSA come from the germline V gene. In nucleotides, the CDR3 is TGTGCCAGCAGCCCTTCCGGGGGGAATGAGCAGTTCTTC. Translation: CASSPSGGNEQFF.